The clone carrying this T cell receptor (beta chain) was seen a handful of times. In the authors' workflow: Amplifying reference gene primers gave estimates of nucleated cell counts. Assay: immunoSEQ multiplex PCR; the TCRdb copy retains only in-frame clones and omits some. For V, J and clone size, that table is used; D and trimming come from the DNA. Among about 480,000 clones, approximately 87% were seen once, and the ten largest hold roughly 1.9%. This sample stems from a study of blood T cell repertoires in COVID-19. CDR1 is SGHTS, CDR2 YDEGEE, per germline. Trimming stripped 4 bases from V and 1 base from J, with 15 bases between. The CDR3 has 17 amino acids.

The TCR comes from a woman between 40 and 50 years old who had recovered from COVID-19. Sequencing was performed on PBMCs or T cells enriched from blood (not recorded which). This chain links TRBV5-8 with TRBJ1-6; D is possibly TRBD1 (6 bases). This CDR3 is CASSPPGVGSYNSPLHF. The CDR3 region has the DNA TGTGCCAGCAGCCCCCCAGGGGTTGGGTCCTATAATTCACCCCTCCACTTT.